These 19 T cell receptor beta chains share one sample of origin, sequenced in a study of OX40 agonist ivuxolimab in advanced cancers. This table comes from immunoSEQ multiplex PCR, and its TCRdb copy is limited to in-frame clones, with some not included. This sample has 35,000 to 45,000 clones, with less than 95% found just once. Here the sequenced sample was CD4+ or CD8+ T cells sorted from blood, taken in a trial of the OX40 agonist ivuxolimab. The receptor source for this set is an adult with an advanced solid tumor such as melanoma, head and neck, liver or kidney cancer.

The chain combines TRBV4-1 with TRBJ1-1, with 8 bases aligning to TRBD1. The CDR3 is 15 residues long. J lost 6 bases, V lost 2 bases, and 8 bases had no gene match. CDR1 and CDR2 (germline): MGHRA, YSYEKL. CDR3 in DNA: TGCGCCAGCAGCCAAACCGGGACAGGTAGGCCTGAAGCTTTCTTT. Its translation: CASSQTGTGRPEAFF.

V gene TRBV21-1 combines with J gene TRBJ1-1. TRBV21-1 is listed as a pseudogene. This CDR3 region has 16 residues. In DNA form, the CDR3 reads TGTGCCAGCAGAGAAGCGCTAGCTACACAATTCACTGAAGCTTTCTTT. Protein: CASREALATQFTEAFF.

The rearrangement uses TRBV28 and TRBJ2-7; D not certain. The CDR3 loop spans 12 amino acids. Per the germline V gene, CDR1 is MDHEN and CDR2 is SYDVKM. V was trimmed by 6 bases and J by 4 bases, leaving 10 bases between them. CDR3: CASSQSRYEQYF. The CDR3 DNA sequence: TGTGCCAGCAGCCAGTCCCGTTACGAGCAGTACTTC.

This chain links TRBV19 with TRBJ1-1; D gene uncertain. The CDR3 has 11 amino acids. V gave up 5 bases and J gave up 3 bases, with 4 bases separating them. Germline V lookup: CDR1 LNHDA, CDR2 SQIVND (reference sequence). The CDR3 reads CASSGYTEAFF. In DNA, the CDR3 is TGTGCCAGTAGTGGCTACACTGAAGCTTTCTTT.

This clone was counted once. The CDR3 region has the DNA TGTGCCAGTAGTATATTTTCGGACAGGGGTCAGCCCCAGCATTTT. Amino acid sequence: CASSIFSDRGQPQHF. This chain connects TRBV19 to TRBJ1-5, with 9 bases matching TRBD1. Germline V gene sequence: CDR1 LNHDA, CDR2 SQIVND (reference sequence). Trimming cost V 2 bases and J 6 bases; bases outside gene matches: 5. The CDR3 extends over 15 amino acids.

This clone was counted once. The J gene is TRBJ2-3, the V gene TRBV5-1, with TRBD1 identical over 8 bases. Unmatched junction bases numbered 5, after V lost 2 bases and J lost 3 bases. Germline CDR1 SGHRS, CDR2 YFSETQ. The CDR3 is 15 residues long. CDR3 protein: CASSLGQGGTDTQYF. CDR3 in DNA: TGCGCCAGCAGCTTAGGACAGGGTGGAACAGATACGCAGTATTTT.

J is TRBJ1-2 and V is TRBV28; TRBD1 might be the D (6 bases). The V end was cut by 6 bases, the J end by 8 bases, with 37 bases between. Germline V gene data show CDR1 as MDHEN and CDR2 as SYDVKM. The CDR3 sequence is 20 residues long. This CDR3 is CASSPLPGSLASLGARGYTF. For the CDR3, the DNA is TGTGCCAGCAGCCCTCTGCCAGGGTCATTGGCTTCTTTGGGGGCGCGGGGCTACACCTTC.

The CDR3 DNA follows: TGTGCCACCAAAACAGATACGCAGTATTTT. This codes for CATKTDTQYF. The rearrangement links TRBV2 to TRBJ2-3; the D is unclear. The CDR3 length is 10 residues. The V gene lost 10 bases and the J gene lost 3 bases, with 5 bases spanning the gap. Looked up from germline, CDR1 is SNHLY and CDR2 is FYNNEI.

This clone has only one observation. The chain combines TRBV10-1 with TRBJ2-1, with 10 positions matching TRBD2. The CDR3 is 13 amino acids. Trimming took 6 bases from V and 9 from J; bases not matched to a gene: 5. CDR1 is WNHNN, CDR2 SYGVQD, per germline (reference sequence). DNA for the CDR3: TGCGCCAGCAGCCAAGCGGGAGGGAGTGAGCAGTTCTTC. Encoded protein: CASSQAGGSEQFF.

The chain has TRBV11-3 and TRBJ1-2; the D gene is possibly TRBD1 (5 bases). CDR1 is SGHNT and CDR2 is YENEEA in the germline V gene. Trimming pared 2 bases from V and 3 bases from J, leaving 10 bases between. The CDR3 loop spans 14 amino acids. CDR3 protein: CASSLRGEDYGYTF. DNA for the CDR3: TGTGCCAGCAGCTTACGAGGGGAGGACTATGGCTACACCTTC.

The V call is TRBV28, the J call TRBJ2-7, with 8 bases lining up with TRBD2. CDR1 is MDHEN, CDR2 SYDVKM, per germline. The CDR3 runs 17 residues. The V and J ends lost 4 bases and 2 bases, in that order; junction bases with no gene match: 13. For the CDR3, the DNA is TGTGCCAGCAGTTCGCGGGAAGCGGGAGAAAGGACCTACGAGCAGTACTTC. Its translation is CASSSREAGERTYEQYF.

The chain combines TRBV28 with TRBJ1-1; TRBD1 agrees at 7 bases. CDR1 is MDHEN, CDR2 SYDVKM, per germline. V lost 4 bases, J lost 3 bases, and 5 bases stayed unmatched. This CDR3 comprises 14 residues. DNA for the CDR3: TGTGCCAGCAGTTCCTCAGGGGGGGACACTGAAGCTTTCTTT. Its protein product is CASSSSGGDTEAFF.

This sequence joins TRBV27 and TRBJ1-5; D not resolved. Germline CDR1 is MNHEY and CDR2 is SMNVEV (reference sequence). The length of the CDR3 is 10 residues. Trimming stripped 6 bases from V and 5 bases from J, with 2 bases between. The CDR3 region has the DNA TGTGCCAGCAGATATCAGCCCCAGCATTTT. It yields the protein CASRYQPQHF.

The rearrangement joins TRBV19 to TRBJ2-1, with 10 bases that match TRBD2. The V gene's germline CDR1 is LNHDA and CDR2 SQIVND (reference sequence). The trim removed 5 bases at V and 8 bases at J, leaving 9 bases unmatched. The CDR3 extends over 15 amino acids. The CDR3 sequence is CASSFSGRSGDEQFF. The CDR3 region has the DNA TGTGCCAGTAGTTTTAGCGGGAGGTCTGGGGATGAGCAGTTCTTC.

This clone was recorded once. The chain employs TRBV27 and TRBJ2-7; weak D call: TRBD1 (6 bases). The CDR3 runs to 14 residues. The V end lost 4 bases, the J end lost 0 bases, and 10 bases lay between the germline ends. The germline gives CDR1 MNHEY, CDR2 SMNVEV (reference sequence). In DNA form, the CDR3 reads TGTGCCAGCAGTTCGTCGGACAGCTCCTACGAGCAGTACTTC. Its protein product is CASSSSDSSYEQYF.

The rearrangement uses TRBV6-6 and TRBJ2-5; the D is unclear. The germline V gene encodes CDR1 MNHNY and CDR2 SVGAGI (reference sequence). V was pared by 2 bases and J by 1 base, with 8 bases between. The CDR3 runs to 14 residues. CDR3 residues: CASSYRPSQETQYF. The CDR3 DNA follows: TGTGCCAGCAGTTACCGCCCCAGCCAAGAGACCCAGTACTTC.

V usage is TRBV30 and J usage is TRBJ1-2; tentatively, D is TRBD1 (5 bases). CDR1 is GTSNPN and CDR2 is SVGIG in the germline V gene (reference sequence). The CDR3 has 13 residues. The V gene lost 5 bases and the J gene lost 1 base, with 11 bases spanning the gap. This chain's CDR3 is CAWDGGINYGYTF. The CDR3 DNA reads TGTGCCTGGGATGGGGGGATTAACTATGGCTACACCTTC.

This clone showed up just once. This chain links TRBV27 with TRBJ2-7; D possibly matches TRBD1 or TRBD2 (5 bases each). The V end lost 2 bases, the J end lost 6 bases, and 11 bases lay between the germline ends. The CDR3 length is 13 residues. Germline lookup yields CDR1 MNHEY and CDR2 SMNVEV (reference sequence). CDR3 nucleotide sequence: TGTGCCAGCAGTTTAGCGGGTGGGGGCGAGCAGTACTTC. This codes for CASSLAGGGEQYF.

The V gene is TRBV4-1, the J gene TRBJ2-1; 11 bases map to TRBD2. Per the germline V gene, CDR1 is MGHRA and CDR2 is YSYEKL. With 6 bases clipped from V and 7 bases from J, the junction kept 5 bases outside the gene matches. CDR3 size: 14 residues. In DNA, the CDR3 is TGCGCCAGCAGGGGGCTAGCGGGAGGTAATGAGCAGTTCTTC. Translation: CASRGLAGGNEQFF.